A selection of T cell receptor beta chains follows, all from one sample in a study of cytomegalovirus exposure and HLA in healthy donors. This table comes from immunoSEQ multiplex PCR, and its TCRdb copy is limited to in-frame clones, with some not included. The profile covers 90,000 to 100,000 clones, with nearly 70% appearing a single time and 2.7% taken by the ten largest. Sequencing used PBMCs. Receptors originate from a man aged 45-65 years in good health and CMV-seronegative. Each CDR3 is given with its conserved first and last residue. A D gene is named only where the DNA matches it firmly. Clone sizes are given selectively: once, few, many, or a class where the clone is expanded.

D gene: TRBD2
clone size: few
J gene: TRBJ2-3
V gene: TRBV6-6
CDR3 protein: CASSGIRDGTDTQYF
CDR3 DNA: TGTGCCAGTAGCGGGATCCGGGACGGCACAGATACGCAGTATTTT

D gene: NA
clone size: few
J gene: TRBJ1-2
V gene: TRBV29-1
CDR3 protein: CSVEDQQGGYTF
CDR3 DNA: TGCAGCGTTGAAGATCAACAGGGTGGCTACACCTTC

D gene: TRBD1
clone size: NA
J gene: TRBJ1-1
V gene: TRBV5-4
CDR3 protein: CASSPPTGMNTEAFF
CDR3 DNA: TGTGCCAGCAGCCCACCGACAGGGATGAACACTGAAGCTTTCTTT

D gene: NA
clone size: NA
J gene: TRBJ1-1
V gene: TRBV2
CDR3 protein: CASRSQGLRTEAFF
CDR3 DNA: TGTGCCAGCAGGTCACAGGGTTTGCGGACTGAAGCTTTCTTT

D gene: TRBD2
clone size: few
J gene: TRBJ2-2
V gene: TRBV5-5
CDR3 protein: CASSFSTSGGNTGELFF
CDR3 DNA: TGTGCCAGCAGCTTTTCAACTAGCGGGGGCAACACCGGGGAGCTGTTTTTT

D gene: NA
clone size: few
J gene: TRBJ2-1
V gene: TRBV14
CDR3 protein: CASSPLGGGINEQFF
CDR3 DNA: TGTGCCAGCAGCCCCCTCGGAGGCGGGATAAATGAGCAGTTCTTC

D gene: NA
clone size: NA
J gene: TRBJ2-1
V gene: TRBV6-5
CDR3 protein: CASSRQRYNEQFF
CDR3 DNA: TGTGCCAGCAGCAGACAGCGCTACAATGAGCAGTTCTTC

D gene: NA
clone size: NA
J gene: TRBJ2-3
V gene: TRBV2
CDR3 protein: CASAWRTDTDTQYF
CDR3 DNA: TGTGCCAGCGCCTGGAGGACGGACACAGATACGCAGTATTTT

D gene: NA
clone size: few
J gene: TRBJ1-2
V gene: TRBV19
CDR3 protein: CASSIGSEVYGYTF
CDR3 DNA: TGTGCCAGTAGTATAGGATCAGAAGTCTATGGCTACACCTTC

D gene: NA
clone size: NA
J gene: TRBJ1-5
V gene: TRBV15
CDR3 protein: CATSRDRRGNQPQHF
CDR3 DNA: TGTGCCACCAGCAGAGATCGCCGAGGCAATCAGCCCCAGCATTTT

D gene: TRBD2
clone size: once
J gene: TRBJ2-5
V gene: TRBV19
CDR3 protein: CASSLLAGGVRETQYF
CDR3 DNA: TGTGCCAGTAGTTTGCTAGCGGGAGGGGTCCGGGAGACCCAGTACTTC

D gene: TRBD1
clone size: NA
J gene: TRBJ2-4
V gene: TRBV29-1
CDR3 protein: CSTQDRGENIQYF
CDR3 DNA: TGCAGCACACAGGACAGGGGAGAAAACATTCAGTACTTC

D gene: NA
clone size: NA
J gene: TRBJ1-1
V gene: TRBV27
CDR3 protein: CASSLSWDTLNTEAFF
CDR3 DNA: TGTGCCAGCAGTTTATCGTGGGACACCCTGAACACTGAAGCTTTCTTT

D gene: TRBD1
clone size: few
J gene: TRBJ2-7
V gene: TRBV28
CDR3 protein: CASITSQGVSYEQYF
CDR3 DNA: TGTGCCAGCATAACGTCACAGGGGGTTTCCTACGAGCAGTACTTC

D gene: NA
clone size: NA
J gene: TRBJ2-2
V gene: TRBV11-3
CDR3 protein: CASSFELLTGELFF
CDR3 DNA: TGTGCCAGCAGCTTCGAGCTATTGACCGGGGAGCTGTTTTTT

D gene: TRBD1
clone size: few
J gene: TRBJ1-4
V gene: TRBV6-1
CDR3 protein: CASSEGGPGGFRDRVGEKLFF
CDR3 DNA: TGTGCCAGCAGTGAAGGCGGGCCGGGGGGGTTCCGGGACAGGGTTGGTGAAAAACTGTTTTTT

D gene: TRBD1
clone size: NA
J gene: TRBJ2-7
V gene: TRBV7-9
CDR3 protein: CASSLVTRQGKISYEQYF
CDR3 DNA: TGTGCCAGCAGCTTGGTAACGAGACAGGGAAAAATCTCCTACGAGCAGTACTTC

D gene: TRBD1
clone size: NA
J gene: TRBJ1-6
V gene: TRBV5-1
CDR3 protein: CASSLSRGLRSPLHF
CDR3 DNA: TGCGCCAGCAGCTTGTCCAGGGGGCTTAGATCACCCCTCCACTTT

D gene: NA
clone size: few
J gene: TRBJ1-2
V gene: TRBV2
CDR3 protein: CASLDRNYGYTF
CDR3 DNA: TGTGCCAGCTTAGACAGGAACTATGGCTACACCTTC

D gene: TRBD2
clone size: few
J gene: TRBJ2-5
V gene: TRBV7-9
CDR3 protein: CASNKEVASGGEETQYF
CDR3 DNA: TGTGCCAGCAACAAAGAGGTGGCTAGCGGGGGGGAGGAGACCCAGTACTTC

D gene: TRBD1
clone size: NA
J gene: TRBJ2-2
V gene: TRBV5-1
CDR3 protein: CASKTGWTGELFF
CDR3 DNA: TGCGCCAGCAAGACAGGGTGGACCGGGGAGCTGTTTTTT

D gene: NA
clone size: NA
J gene: TRBJ1-1
V gene: TRBV15
CDR3 protein: CATSRDLRQGNTEAFF
CDR3 DNA: TGTGCCACCAGCAGAGATCTGAGACAAGGAAATACTGAAGCTTTCTTT

D gene: NA
clone size: few
J gene: TRBJ1-1
V gene: TRBV11-3
CDR3 protein: CASSSWEGWGNTEAFF
CDR3 DNA: TGTGCCAGCAGCTCCTGGGAGGGTTGGGGGAACACTGAAGCTTTCTTT

D gene: NA
clone size: NA
J gene: TRBJ2-7
V gene: TRBV5-1
CDR3 protein: CASSLDRTVRAEQYF
CDR3 DNA: TGCGCCAGCAGCCTTGACAGGACTGTCCGCGCCGAGCAGTACTTC

D gene: NA
clone size: NA
J gene: TRBJ2-7
V gene: TRBV7-8
CDR3 protein: CASSSPSGSYEQYF
CDR3 DNA: TGTGCCAGCAGCTCGCCTAGTGGTAGCTACGAGCAGTACTTC

D gene: NA
clone size: NA
J gene: TRBJ1-6
V gene: TRBV7-2
CDR3 protein: CASSLITGRNSPLHF
CDR3 DNA: TGTGCCAGCAGCTTAATTACGGGGAGGAATTCACCCCTCCACTTT

D gene: NA
clone size: NA
J gene: TRBJ1-4
V gene: TRBV5-1
CDR3 protein: CASSLVGEGEKLFF
CDR3 DNA: TGCGCCAGCAGCTTGGTTGGGGAGGGAGAAAAACTGTTTTTT

D gene: NA
clone size: NA
J gene: TRBJ2-3
V gene: TRBV18
CDR3 protein: CASSPLGSTDTQYF
CDR3 DNA: TGTGCCAGCTCACCACTCGGTAGCACAGATACGCAGTATTTT

D gene: NA
clone size: NA
J gene: TRBJ1-5
V gene: TRBV5-6
CDR3 protein: CASSLGQGWGPQHF
CDR3 DNA: TGTGCCAGCAGCTTAGGGCAGGGTTGGGGACCCCAGCATTTT

D gene: NA
clone size: NA
J gene: TRBJ2-5
V gene: TRBV9
CDR3 protein: CASSAGGTAQETQYF
CDR3 DNA: TGTGCCAGCAGCGCAGGGGGGACTGCCCAAGAGACCCAGTACTTC

D gene: TRBD1
clone size: few
J gene: TRBJ1-1
V gene: TRBV2
CDR3 protein: CASSLDRGGTEAFF
CDR3 DNA: TGTGCCAGCAGCCTCGACAGGGGGGGCACTGAAGCTTTCTTT

D gene: NA
clone size: NA
J gene: TRBJ1-2
V gene: TRBV5-8
CDR3 protein: CASSLEDAGVYGYTF
CDR3 DNA: TGTGCCAGCAGCTTGGAGGATGCAGGGGTCTATGGCTACACCTTC

D gene: TRBD2
clone size: few
J gene: TRBJ2-3
V gene: TRBV27
CDR3 protein: CASRRRLAVRDTQYF
CDR3 DNA: TGTGCCAGCCGACGACGTCTAGCGGTAAGAGATACGCAGTATTTT

D gene: TRBD2
clone size: NA
J gene: TRBJ2-3
V gene: TRBV11-2
CDR3 protein: CASSLGGRAADTQYF
CDR3 DNA: TGTGCCAGCAGCTTAGGCGGGAGAGCTGCAGATACGCAGTATTTT

D gene: NA
clone size: NA
J gene: TRBJ1-4
V gene: TRBV6-5
CDR3 protein: CASAGLGTNEKLFF
CDR3 DNA: TGTGCCAGCGCGGGTCTAGGGACTAATGAAAAACTGTTTTTT

D gene: TRBD1
clone size: few
J gene: TRBJ1-5
V gene: TRBV27
CDR3 protein: CASSLSTGVSNQPQHF
CDR3 DNA: TGTGCCAGCAGCCTCTCGACAGGGGTTAGCAATCAGCCCCAGCATTTT

D gene: TRBD1
clone size: NA
J gene: TRBJ2-6
V gene: TRBV7-6
CDR3 protein: CASSPGQGTSGANVLTF
CDR3 DNA: TGTGCCAGCAGCCCTGGACAGGGGACCTCTGGGGCCAACGTCCTGACTTTC

D gene: NA
clone size: NA
J gene: TRBJ1-1
V gene: TRBV13
CDR3 protein: CASSPRYPNTEAFF
CDR3 DNA: TGTGCCAGCAGCCCCAGATACCCGAACACTGAAGCTTTCTTT

D gene: NA
clone size: NA
J gene: TRBJ2-6
V gene: TRBV2
CDR3 protein: CASSGPGTGANVLTF
CDR3 DNA: TGTGCCAGCAGTGGACCCGGGACTGGGGCCAACGTCCTGACTTTC

D gene: TRBD1
clone size: few
J gene: TRBJ2-5
V gene: TRBV6-5
CDR3 protein: CASSYGQGALAETQYF
CDR3 DNA: TGTGCCAGCAGTTACGGGCAGGGGGCGTTGGCAGAGACCCAGTACTTC

D gene: TRBD1
clone size: few
J gene: TRBJ1-5
V gene: TRBV2
CDR3 protein: CASTQGVRNQPQHF
CDR3 DNA: TGTGCCAGCACCCAGGGGGTTCGCAATCAGCCCCAGCATTTT

D gene: TRBD2
clone size: NA
J gene: TRBJ2-5
V gene: TRBV11-1
CDR3 protein: CASSEREGGTYQETQYF
CDR3 DNA: TGTGCCAGCAGCGAGAGGGAGGGTGGGACTTACCAAGAGACCCAGTACTTC

D gene: NA
clone size: NA
J gene: TRBJ1-5
V gene: TRBV19
CDR3 protein: CASRLVSAGQPQHF
CDR3 DNA: TGTGCCAGTAGGCTTGTGAGCGCGGGGCAGCCCCAGCATTTT

D gene: TRBD1
clone size: NA
J gene: TRBJ2-1
V gene: TRBV5-6
CDR3 protein: CASSLPGDSNEQFF
CDR3 DNA: TGTGCCAGCAGCTTGCCTGGGGACAGCAATGAGCAGTTCTTC

D gene: TRBD2
clone size: NA
J gene: TRBJ2-3
V gene: TRBV5-4
CDR3 protein: CASSAIAGGSTDTQYF
CDR3 DNA: TGTGCCAGCAGTGCAATAGCGGGAGGGAGCACAGATACGCAGTATTTT

D gene: NA
clone size: NA
J gene: TRBJ2-2
V gene: TRBV5-5
CDR3 protein: CASSLISGSLGELFF
CDR3 DNA: TGTGCCAGCAGCCTAATATCAGGGTCCCTCGGGGAGCTGTTTTTT

D gene: TRBD2
clone size: NA
J gene: TRBJ2-3
V gene: TRBV5-1
CDR3 protein: CASSLVGGSGDTQYF
CDR3 DNA: TGCGCCAGCAGCTTGGTGGGCGGGAGTGGAGATACGCAGTATTTT

D gene: TRBD1
clone size: NA
J gene: TRBJ2-1
V gene: TRBV7-9
CDR3 protein: CASSLDRGNEQFF
CDR3 DNA: TGTGCCAGCAGTCTCGACAGGGGCAATGAGCAGTTCTTC

D gene: NA
clone size: once
J gene: TRBJ2-5
V gene: TRBV29-1
CDR3 protein: CSVVRGETQYF
CDR3 DNA: TGCAGCGTTGTAAGGGGAGAGACCCAGTACTTC

D gene: NA
clone size: few
J gene: TRBJ1-2
V gene: TRBV2
CDR3 protein: CASSEVGTGDTF
CDR3 DNA: TGTGCCAGCAGTGAGGTTGGGACGGGGGACACCTTC

D gene: NA
clone size: NA
J gene: TRBJ1-1
V gene: TRBV4-1
CDR3 protein: CASSRLDFRLNTEAFF
CDR3 DNA: TGCGCCAGCAGCCGACTTGACTTTAGACTGAACACTGAAGCTTTCTTT

D gene: NA
clone size: NA
J gene: TRBJ2-5
V gene: TRBV11-2
CDR3 protein: CASSFTPTAQQYF
CDR3 DNA: TGTGCCAGCAGCTTTACCCCCACCGCACAGCAGTACTTC

D gene: NA
clone size: few
J gene: TRBJ2-5
V gene: TRBV12-1
CDR3 protein: CASSSEETQYF
CDR3 DNA: TGTGCCAGCAGCTCCGAAGAGACCCAGTACTTC

D gene: TRBD1
clone size: NA
J gene: TRBJ2-1
V gene: TRBV5-1
CDR3 protein: CASSLVGAGQGYNEQFF
CDR3 DNA: TGCGCCAGCAGCTTGGTTGGAGCAGGACAGGGGTACAATGAGCAGTTCTTC

D gene: NA
clone size: NA
J gene: TRBJ2-2
V gene: TRBV29-1
CDR3 protein: CSVGLAVANTGELFF
CDR3 DNA: TGCAGCGTTGGACTGGCGGTTGCGAACACCGGGGAGCTGTTTTTT